This TCR beta chain is from a study of OX40 agonist ivuxolimab in advanced cancers. The CDR3 length is 14 residues. Germline CDR1 LNHDA, CDR2 SQIVND (reference sequence). J gave up 1 base and V 10 bases, and 4 bases lay outside the gene matches. Libraries were prepared by immunoSEQ multiplex PCR; TCRdb keeps only in-frame clonotypes and omits some of them. The sample consists of tens of thousands of clones, 80% to 90% of them appearing once. The sequenced sample was CD4+ or CD8+ T cells sorted from blood, obtained in a trial of the OX40 agonist ivuxolimab. This sequence originates from an adult with an advanced solid tumor such as melanoma, head and neck, liver or kidney cancer. The chain is built from TRBV19 and TRBJ2-7, with TRBD2 identical over 13 bases. The CDR3: CATSLAGGSYEQYF. The CDR3, as DNA: TGTGCCACCTCACTAGCGGGAGGGTCCTACGAGCAGTACTTC.